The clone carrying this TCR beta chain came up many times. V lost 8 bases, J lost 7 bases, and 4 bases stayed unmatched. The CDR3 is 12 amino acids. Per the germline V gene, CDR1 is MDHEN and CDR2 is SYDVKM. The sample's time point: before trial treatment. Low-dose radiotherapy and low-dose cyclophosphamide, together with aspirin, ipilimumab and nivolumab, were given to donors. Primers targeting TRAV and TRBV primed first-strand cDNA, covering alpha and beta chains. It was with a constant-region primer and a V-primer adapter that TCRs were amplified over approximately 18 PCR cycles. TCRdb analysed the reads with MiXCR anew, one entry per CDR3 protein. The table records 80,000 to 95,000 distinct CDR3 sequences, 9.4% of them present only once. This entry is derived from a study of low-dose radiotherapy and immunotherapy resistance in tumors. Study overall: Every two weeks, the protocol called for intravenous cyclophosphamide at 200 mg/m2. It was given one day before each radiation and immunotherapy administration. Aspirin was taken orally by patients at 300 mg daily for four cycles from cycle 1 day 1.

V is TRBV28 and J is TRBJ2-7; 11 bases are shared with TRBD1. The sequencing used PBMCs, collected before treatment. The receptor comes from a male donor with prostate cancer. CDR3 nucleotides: TGTGCCAGCCTTGGACAGGGGGCTGAGCAGTACTTC. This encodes CASLGQGAEQYF.